This is a list of T cell receptor beta chains from one sample in a study of response to subunit inactivated influenza vaccine. MiXCR, applied by TCRdb to the RT-PCR reads, yields one record per CDR3 protein. Found here are roughly 570,000 distinct CDR3 sequences, 13% to 15% of them singletons; the top ten hold 11%. Here the sequenced sample was PBMCs from blood, taken 11 to 12 days after vaccination. These receptors were collected from a man aged 45 to 65 who received an inactivated influenza vaccine. Each CDR3 is given with its conserved first and last residue. The D gene is left open where the match is weak. Clone size is not always given. Where it is, it says once, few, many or a class for expanded clones.

v_call	d_call	clone_size	cdr3_length	j_call	cdr3_nt	cdr3_aa
TRBV12-3/TRBV12-4	-	-	15	TRBJ2-2	TGTGCCAGCAGTCGTACAGGGGGGGTCACCGGGGAGCTGTTTTTT	CASSRTGGVTGELFF
TRBV4-1	-	-	15	TRBJ2-7	TGCGCCAGCAGCCAAGAAGACGGAATCTCCTACGAGCAGTACTTC	CASSQEDGISYEQYF
TRBV24-1	-	many	16	TRBJ2-5	TGTGCCACCAGTGACCATAGGGGATCGGTCGGAGAGACCCAGTACTTC	CATSDHRGSVGETQYF
TRBV20-1	TRBD1	few	15	TRBJ2-2	TGCAGTGCTACAGCCTCGGACAGGGGTCCCGGGGAGCTGTTTTTT	CSATASDRGPGELFF
TRBV5-6	TRBD2	few	15	TRBJ2-1	TGTGCCAGCAGCCCTAGCGGGAAAACCCTCAATGAGCAGTTCTTC	CASSPSGKTLNEQFF
TRBV29-1	TRBD1	many	12	TRBJ2-7	TGCAGCGTAAGGACAGGGAACTACGAGCAGTACTTC	CSVRTGNYEQYF
TRBV7-8	TRBD2	-	16	TRBJ2-1	TGTGCCAGCAGCCCCCGCCCTAGCGGGAGTTATAATGAGCAGTTCTTC	CASSPRPSGSYNEQFF
TRBV6-1	-	few	15	TRBJ2-7	TGTGCCAGCAGTGCGCGAGGTGGGAGCTCCTACGAGCAGTACTTC	CASSARGGSSYEQYF
TRBV15	TRBD2	-	20	TRBJ2-1	TGTGCCACCAGCAACCCAATAAACCCCACTAAGCGGGAGTTAGACAATGAGCAGTTCTTC	CATSNPINPTKRELDNEQFF
TRBV6-1	-	few	14	TRBJ1-5	TGTGCCAGCAGTGAACTTGTGGGCGATCAGCCCCAGCATTTT	CASSELVGDQPQHF
TRBV6-5	-	-	14	TRBJ2-7	TGTGCCAGCAGTTACGACGGCAGGTCCTACGAGCAGTACTTC	CASSYDGRSYEQYF
TRBV15	-	-	14	TRBJ2-1	TGTGCCACCAGCAGTAGACTAACCGACAATGAGCAGTTCTTC	CATSSRLTDNEQFF
TRBV4-3	-	-	15	TRBJ2-6	TGCGCCAGCAGCCAGTCTTCCTCTGGGGCCAACGTCCTGACTTTC	CASSQSSSGANVLTF
TRBV6-5	-	-	18	TRBJ1-5	TGTGCCAGCAGTTTTAATTGGGGGGATGGAGGTAGCAATCAGCCCCAGCATTTT	CASSFNWGDGGSNQPQHF
TRBV20-1	-	-	14	TRBJ1-1	TGCAGTGCTAGAGATCAAGGGGCGAACACTGAAGCTTTCTTT	CSARDQGANTEAFF
TRBV6-5	-	-	14	TRBJ1-1	TGTGCCAGCAGTTGGCTGACAGGTAACACTGAAGCTTTCTTT	CASSWLTGNTEAFF
TRBV28	-	-	15	TRBJ1-1	TGTGCCAGCAGTGCTCCCGGGACACAGAACACTGAAGCTTTCTTT	CASSAPGTQNTEAFF
TRBV20-1	TRBD1	few	15	TRBJ2-7	TGCAGTGCTAGGGGATACAGGGGGAACCCCTACGAGCAGTACTTC	CSARGYRGNPYEQYF
TRBV11-2	TRBD1	-	15	TRBJ1-2	TGTGCCAGCAGCTTATTCTTGGGACAGGATTATGGCTACACCTTC	CASSLFLGQDYGYTF
TRBV6-2/TRBV6-3	-	-	16	TRBJ2-5	TGTGCCAGCAGTTACTCGTGGCCCCCTCCTTGGGAGACCCAGTACTTC	CASSYSWPPPWETQYF
TRBV5-1	-	-	14	TRBJ2-1	TGCGCCAGCAGGACTTTTGCGGGTGGCCATGAGCAGTTCTTC	CASRTFAGGHEQFF
TRBV10-3	-	few	16	TRBJ2-3	TGTGCCATCAGTGAGCGGATGAACAAGGGCACAGATACGCAGTATTTT	CAISERMNKGTDTQYF
TRBV7-2	TRBD1	-	15	TRBJ2-7	TGTGCCAGCAGCTCTCCCGGGACAGGTATCTACGAGCAGTACTTC	CASSSPGTGIYEQYF
TRBV2	-	-	12	TRBJ2-7	TGTGCCAGCAGGGAAACTGCGTCCCGTTTTTTCTTC	CASRETASRFFF
TRBV19	TRBD2	-	17	TRBJ2-2	TGTGCCAGTAGTATACTTCTAGCGGGAGGGAACACCGGGGAGCTGTTTTTT	CASSILLAGGNTGELFF
TRBV20-1	TRBD2	many	14	TRBJ2-3	TGCAGTGCTAGGGCTAGCGGTAGCACAGATACGCAGTATTTT	CSARASGSTDTQYF
TRBV12-3/TRBV12-4	TRBD2	few	14	TRBJ2-7	TGTGCCAGCAGTTATACAGCGGGGGACTACGAGCAGTACTTC	CASSYTAGDYEQYF
TRBV28	-	-	14	TRBJ2-5	TGTGCCAGCAGTTTAATCGAGAATAGCGAGACCCAGTACTTC	CASSLIENSETQYF
TRBV6-2/TRBV6-3	TRBD1	few	17	TRBJ2-7	TGTGCCAGCAGTTACGGCGTTCACAGGGGGAGCTCCTACGAGCAGTACTTC	CASSYGVHRGSSYEQYF
TRBV4-2	-	few	15	TRBJ2-2	TGTGCCAGCAGCCAAGTGAACAGGAACACCGGGGAGCTGTTTTTT	CASSQVNRNTGELFF
TRBV12-3/TRBV12-4	-	-	15	TRBJ2-5	TGTGCCAGCAGCCCAATCGGACAGCTTCAAGAGACCCAGTACTTC	CASSPIGQLQETQYF